A selection of T cell receptor beta chains follows, all from one sample in a study of blood T cell repertoires in COVID-19. The assay was immunoSEQ multiplex PCR, and TCRdb's table has in-frame clones only and misses some. This table has approximately 110,000 clones, 65% to 80% appearing once. The sequenced sample was peripheral blood. The receptors come from a man in his sixties or seventies with active or convalescent COVID-19. Each CDR3 is given with its conserved first and last residue. Each record gives: V gene, CDR3 length, clone size, D gene, J gene, CDR3 protein, CDR3 DNA. A D gene is named only where the DNA matches it firmly. Rows may omit the clone size; those that give it use once, few, many or a size class.

>TRBV2|15|-|-|TRBJ2-3
CASSDRSRSGDTQYF
TGTGCCAGCAGTGATCGTAGTAGGAGCGGAGATACGCAGTATTTT
>TRBV7-2|13|few|-|TRBJ1-4
CASSNRISEKLFF
TGTGCCAGCAGCAACAGGATTTCTGAAAAACTGTTTTTT
>TRBV19|15|-|-|TRBJ2-7
CASSIKHRSAYEQYF
TGTGCCAGTAGTATAAAGCACAGGAGCGCCTACGAGCAGTACTTC
>TRBV7-2|14|few|-|TRBJ2-1
CASSGGRVGNEQFF
TGTGCCAGCAGCGGGGGCAGGGTAGGGAATGAGCAGTTCTTC
>TRBV28|17|-|TRBD1|TRBJ1-6
CASSPKQGAGYNSPLHF
TGTGCCAGCAGTCCCAAACAGGGGGCGGGTTATAATTCACCCCTCCACTTT
>TRBV5-1|17|-|TRBD2|TRBJ2-7
CASSFAATGLAGDEQYF
TGCGCCAGCAGCTTTGCGGCCACGGGACTAGCGGGAGACGAGCAGTACTTC
>TRBV5-5|15|-|TRBD1|TRBJ1-5
CASSYFLDREQPQHF
TGTGCCAGCAGCTATTTCTTAGACAGGGAACAGCCCCAGCATTTT
>TRBV6-5|12|once|-|TRBJ1-1
CASKLMNTEAFF
TGTGCCAGCAAACTGATGAACACTGAAGCTTTCTTT
>TRBV5-1|14|-|-|TRBJ1-1
CASSLVGGNTEAFF
TGCGCCAGCAGCTTGGTAGGCGGTAACACTGAAGCTTTCTTT
>TRBV30|15|-|TRBD1|TRBJ1-2
CAWRVPGQGESGYTF
TGTGCCTGGAGAGTACCGGGACAGGGAGAGTCTGGCTACACCTTC
>TRBV27|16|few|-|TRBJ2-7
CASSSSGTGFAYEQYF
TGTGCCAGCAGTTCATCAGGCACGGGTTTCGCCTACGAGCAGTACTTC
>TRBV30|12|-|TRBD1|TRBJ2-7
CAWGTGRYEQYF
TGTGCCTGGGGGACAGGGCGATACGAGCAGTACTTC
>TRBV5-6|13|-|-|TRBJ2-7
CASSFPGRNEQYF
TGTGCCAGCAGCTTTCCAGGGAGGAACGAGCAGTACTTC
>TRBV5-6|14|-|-|TRBJ1-1
CASSLRGFNTEAFF
TGTGCCAGCAGCTTGAGGGGATTTAACACTGAAGCTTTCTTT
>TRBV18|16|-|TRBD1|TRBJ1-6
CASSPTQGAASPPLHF
TGTGCCAGCTCACCTACACAGGGGGCGGCTTCACCACCCCTCCACTTT
>TRBV4-1|14|-|-|TRBJ1-1
CASSLGGGLAEAFF
TGCGCCAGCAGCCTCGGCGGGGGGCTGGCTGAAGCTTTCTTT
>TRBV19|14|few|TRBD2|TRBJ2-1
CASSWREVNNEQFF
TGTGCCAGTAGTTGGCGGGAGGTTAACAATGAGCAGTTCTTC
>TRBV3-1/TRBV3-2|16|-|TRBD2|TRBJ2-3
CASSQGSSGRADTQYF
TGTGCCAGCAGCCAAGGGTCTAGCGGGAGGGCAGATACGCAGTATTTT
>TRBV7-3|14|-|TRBD2|TRBJ2-3
CASSRLAGGDTQYF
TGTGCCAGCAGCAGACTAGCGGGAGGAGATACGCAGTATTTT
>TRBV4-1|13|-|-|TRBJ1-3
CASRQVGGNTIYF
TGCGCCAGCAGGCAGGTTGGCGGAAACACCATATATTTT
>TRBV6-5|15|-|TRBD1|TRBJ2-2
CASRGGQGNTGELFF
TGTGCCAGCAGGGGGGGACAGGGTAACACCGGGGAGCTGTTTTTT
>TRBV5-5|16|-|TRBD1|TRBJ2-7
CASSSSPPGQSYEQYF
TGTGCCAGCAGCTCGAGTCCCCCGGGACAGTCCTACGAGCAGTACTTC
>TRBV6-5|14|-|-|TRBJ1-6
CASSYRVPNSPLHF
TGTGCCAGCAGTTACCGGGTTCCAAATTCACCCCTCCACTTT
>TRBV7-2|16|-|TRBD1|TRBJ2-4
CASSVTGAGAKNIQYF
TGTGCCAGCAGCGTGACAGGGGCGGGAGCCAAAAACATTCAGTACTTC
>TRBV10-3|15|-|-|TRBJ1-2
CAISESLIDSYGYTF
TGTGCCATCAGTGAGTCGTTGATAGACTCCTATGGCTACACCTTC
>TRBV18|17|few|TRBD1|TRBJ2-2
CASSPPGTAPNTGELFF
TGTGCCAGCTCACCCCCCGGGACAGCTCCGAACACCGGGGAGCTGTTTTTT
>TRBV28|21|-|TRBD1|TRBJ2-1
CASSHTGEGGVGPSSYNEQFF
TGTGCCAGCAGTCATACAGGGGAAGGGGGAGTCGGGCCTAGCTCCTACAATGAGCAGTTCTTC
>TRBV14|16|-|-|TRBJ1-4
CASSQVGRGTNEKLFF
TGTGCCAGCAGCCAAGTGGGAAGGGGAACTAATGAAAAACTGTTTTTT
>TRBV30|15|few|TRBD2|TRBJ2-1
CACQPWLAGNNEQFF
TGTGCCTGCCAGCCGTGGCTAGCGGGAAACAATGAGCAGTTCTTC
>TRBV15|14|-|TRBD1|TRBJ2-7
CATSAQTGPYEQYF
TGTGCCACCAGCGCCCAGACAGGGCCCTACGAGCAGTACTTC
>TRBV7-2|16|few|-|TRBJ1-1
CASSLRAPGQNTEAFF
TGTGCCAGCAGCTTGAGAGCTCCGGGACAGAACACTGAAGCTTTCTTT
>TRBV4-2|17|-|TRBD1|TRBJ2-1
CASSQTTGTGAYNEQFF
TGTGCCAGCAGCCAAACCACCGGGACAGGGGCGTACAATGAGCAGTTCTTC
>TRBV9|15|-|TRBD2|TRBJ2-1
CASSVASGGYNEQFF
TGTGCCAGCAGCGTAGCTAGCGGGGGTTACAATGAGCAGTTCTTC
>TRBV6-1|17|-|-|TRBJ2-1
CASSEALRQHRYNEQFF
TGTGCCAGCAGTGAAGCGCTCCGACAGCATCGCTACAATGAGCAGTTCTTC
>TRBV3-1/TRBV3-2|16|once|TRBD1|TRBJ1-2
CASSPTGTAFNYGYTF
TGTGCCAGCAGCCCCACCGGGACAGCCTTTAACTATGGCTACACCTTC
>TRBV6-5|14|-|TRBD1|TRBJ2-4
CASRGTGDKNIQYF
TGTGCCAGCAGGGGAACAGGGGACAAAAACATTCAGTACTTC